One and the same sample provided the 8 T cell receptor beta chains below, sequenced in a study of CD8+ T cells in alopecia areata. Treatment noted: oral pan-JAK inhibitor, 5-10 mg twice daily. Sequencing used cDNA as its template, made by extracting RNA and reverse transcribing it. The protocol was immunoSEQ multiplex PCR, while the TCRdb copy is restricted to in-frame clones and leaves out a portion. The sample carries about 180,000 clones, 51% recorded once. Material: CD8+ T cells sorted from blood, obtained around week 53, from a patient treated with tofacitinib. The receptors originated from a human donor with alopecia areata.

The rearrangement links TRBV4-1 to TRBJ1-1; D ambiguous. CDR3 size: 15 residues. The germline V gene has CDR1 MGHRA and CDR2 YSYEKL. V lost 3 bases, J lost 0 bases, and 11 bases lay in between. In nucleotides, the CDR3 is TGCGCCAGCAGCCATGTCAGTGGCATGAACACTGAAGCTTTCTTT. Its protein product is CASSHVSGMNTEAFF.

CDR3 residues: CASSSLAGGGASDTQYF. CDR3 bases: TGTGCCAGCAGCTCATTAGCTGGCGGGGGGGCCTCAGATACGCAGTATTTT. This sequence joins TRBV9 and TRBJ2-3; TRBD2 agrees at 9 bases. Germline loops: CDR1 SGDLS, CDR2 YYNGEE. The CDR3 runs 17 residues. The junction had 13 bases not matched to a gene; V was cut back by 4 bases and J by 4 bases.

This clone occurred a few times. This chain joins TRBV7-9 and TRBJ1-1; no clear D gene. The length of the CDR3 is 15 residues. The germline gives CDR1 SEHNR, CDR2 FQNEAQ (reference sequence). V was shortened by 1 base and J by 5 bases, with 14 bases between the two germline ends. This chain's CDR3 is CASSLGEGVRTEAFF. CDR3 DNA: TGTGCCAGCAGCTTAGGCGAAGGAGTAAGGACTGAAGCTTTCTTT. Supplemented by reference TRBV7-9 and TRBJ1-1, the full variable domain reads DTGVSQNPRHKITKRGQNVTFRCDPISEHNRLYWYRQTLGQGPEFLTYFQNEAQLEKSRLLSDRFSAERPKGSFSTLEIQRTEQGDSAMYLCASSLGEGVRTEAFFGQGTRLTVV.

The CDR3 loop reads CATSKVRQGEHEQFF. CDR3 DNA sequence: TGTGCCACCAGCAAGGTGAGACAGGGGGAGCATGAGCAGTTCTTC. The J gene is TRBJ2-1, the V gene TRBV15; 9 nucleotides match TRBD1. V dropped 4 bases and J dropped 8; count of bases not matched to a gene: 9. CDR1 LNHNV and CDR2 YYDKDF come from the germline V gene (reference sequence). There are 15 residues in the CDR3.

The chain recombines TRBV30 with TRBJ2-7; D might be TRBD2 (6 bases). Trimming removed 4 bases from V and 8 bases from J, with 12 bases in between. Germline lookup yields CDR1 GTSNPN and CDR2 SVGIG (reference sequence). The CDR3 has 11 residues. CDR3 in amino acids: CAWTRELKQYF. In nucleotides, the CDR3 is TGTGCCTGGACCCGGGAGTTGAAGCAGTACTTC.

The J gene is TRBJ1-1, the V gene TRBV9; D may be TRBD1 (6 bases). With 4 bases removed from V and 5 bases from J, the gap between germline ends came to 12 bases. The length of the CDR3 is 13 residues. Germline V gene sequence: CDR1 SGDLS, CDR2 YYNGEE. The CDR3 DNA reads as TGTGCCAGCAGCACCACAGGGTTGACTGAAGCTTTCTTT. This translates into CASSTTGLTEAFF.

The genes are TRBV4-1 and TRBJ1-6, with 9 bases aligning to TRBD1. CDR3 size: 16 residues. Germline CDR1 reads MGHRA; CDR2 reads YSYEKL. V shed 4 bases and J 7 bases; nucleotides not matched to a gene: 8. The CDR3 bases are TGCGCCAGCAGCCCCGGCCCGGGACAGGGAAATTCACCCCTCCACTTT. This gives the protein CASSPGPGQGNSPLHF.

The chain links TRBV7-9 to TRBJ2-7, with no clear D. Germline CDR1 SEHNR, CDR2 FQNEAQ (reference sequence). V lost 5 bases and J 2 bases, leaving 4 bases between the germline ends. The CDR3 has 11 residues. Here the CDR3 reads CASSNTYEQYF. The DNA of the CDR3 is TGTGCCAGCAGCAACACCTACGAGCAGTACTTC.